Sequencing of this T cell receptor (beta chain) was carried out in a study of blood T cell repertoires in COVID-19. The protocol was immunoSEQ multiplex PCR, while the TCRdb copy is restricted to in-frame clones and leaves out a portion. The sample holds about 160,000 clones, roughly 80% seen once. Participant age was roughly 18 to 90 years, and participants resided in approximately 24 US areas. The study assigned cohorts using participant-reported clinical history. J was trimmed by 3 bases and V by 5 bases; bases with no gene match: 9. Germline V gene data show CDR1 as SGHDN and CDR2 as FVKESK. The length of the CDR3 is 15 residues.

The TCR originated in a woman aged 55-69 years who had recovered from COVID-19. The sample was PBMCs or T cells enriched from blood (not recorded which). The chain carries TRBV14 and TRBJ2-7, with 8 bases fitting TRBD2. The CDR3 bases are TGTGCCAGCAGCTACCGACTAGCGAAGTTCTACGAGCAGTACTTC. Encoded protein: CASSYRLAKFYEQYF.